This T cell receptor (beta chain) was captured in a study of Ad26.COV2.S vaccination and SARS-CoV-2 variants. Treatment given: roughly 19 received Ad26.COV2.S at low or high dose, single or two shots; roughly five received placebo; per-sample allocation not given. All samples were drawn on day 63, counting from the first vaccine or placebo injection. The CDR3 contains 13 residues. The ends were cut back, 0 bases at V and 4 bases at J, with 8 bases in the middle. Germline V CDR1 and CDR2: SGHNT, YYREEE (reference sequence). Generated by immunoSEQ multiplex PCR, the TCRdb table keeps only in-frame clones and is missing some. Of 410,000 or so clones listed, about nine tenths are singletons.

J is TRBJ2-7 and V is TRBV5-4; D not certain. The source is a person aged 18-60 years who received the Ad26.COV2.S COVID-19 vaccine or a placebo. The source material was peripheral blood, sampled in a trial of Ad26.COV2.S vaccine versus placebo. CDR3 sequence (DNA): TGTGCCAGCAGCTTGGGGAATTCTTACGAGCAGTACTTC. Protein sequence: CASSLGNSYEQYF.